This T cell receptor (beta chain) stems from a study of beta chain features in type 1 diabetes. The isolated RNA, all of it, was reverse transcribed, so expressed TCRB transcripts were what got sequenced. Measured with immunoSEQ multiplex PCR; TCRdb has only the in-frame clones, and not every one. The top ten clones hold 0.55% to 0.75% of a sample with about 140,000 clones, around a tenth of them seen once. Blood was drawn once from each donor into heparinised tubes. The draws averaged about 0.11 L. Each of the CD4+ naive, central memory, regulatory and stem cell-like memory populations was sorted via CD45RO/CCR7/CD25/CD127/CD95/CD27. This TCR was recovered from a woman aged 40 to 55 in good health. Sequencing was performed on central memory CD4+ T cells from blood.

The CDR3 reads CASSLGRGQPYEQYF. CDR3 nucleotides: TGTGCCAGCAGTTTGGGGCGGGGACAGCCCTACGAGCAGTACTTC. The chain recombines TRBV27 with TRBJ2-7, with a tentative D call TRBD1 (7 bases). From germline, CDR1 is MNHEY and CDR2 SMNVEV (reference sequence). This CDR3 is 15 amino acids long. V shed 3 bases and J shed 2 bases, with 14 bases lying between them.